Below, 20 T cell receptor beta chains from the same sample are listed, as sequenced in a study of T cell responses to AZD1222 COVID-19 vaccine (dated by TCRdb to 2020 to 2023). The method behind the library was the immunoSEQ multiplex PCR assay. TCRdb obtained this table from immuneACCESS and retained in-frame rearrangements with V and J assigned. These tables miss some clones; where compared with another copy, unresolved V genes account for less than half of the shortfall, and the remainder is unexplained. Across this sample there are some 140,000 clones, with around 90% seen only once. The ten largest account for roughly 3.1% of the sample. The time point label on this specimen signifies: baseline before first vaccination. Sequencing used peripheral blood, obtained on day 0 of AZD1222 vaccination. These receptors were obtained from an adult in good health.

In nucleotides, the CDR3 is TGTGCCAGCAGCTTAGGCCGTCAGATGAACACTGAAGCTTTCTTT. Protein sequence: CASSLGRQMNTEAFF. The rearrangement links TRBV7-2 to TRBJ1-1, with no clear D. Trimming took off 1 base at V and 0 bases at J, with 9 bases between the two ends. The CDR3 covers 15 residues. The germline CDR1 and CDR2 sequences are SGHTA and FQGNSA.

The V gene is TRBV5-8, the J gene TRBJ2-7, with 9 nucleotides matching TRBD1. CDR1 and CDR2 from the germline V gene are SGHTS and YDEGEE. V gave up 5 bases and J gave up 6 bases; unmatched junction bases: 12. The CDR3 has 15 residues. The CDR3 region has the DNA TGTGCCAGCAGGCTAACGGCGGGGACAGGGACCGAGCAGTACTTC. Its protein is CASRLTAGTGTEQYF.

This clone showed up just a few times. The genes are TRBV4-1 and TRBJ2-3; D is unresolved. The CDR3 spans 16 residues. From germline, CDR1 is MGHRA and CDR2 YSYEKL. Trimming stripped 0 bases from V and 2 bases from J, with 12 bases between. The CDR3 DNA reads as TGCGCCAGCAGCCAAGAAAGGCCGGAGTTCACAGATACGCAGTATTTT. Its translation is CASSQERPEFTDTQYF.

This clone was found once. This chain connects TRBV19 to TRBJ2-2; maybe TRBD1 (6 bases). CDR1 and CDR2 (germline): LNHDA, SQIVND (reference sequence). The length of the CDR3 is 12 residues. This CDR3 reads CVEQGGTGELFF. CDR3 bases: TGTGTCGAACAGGGTGGGACCGGGGAGCTGTTTTTT. The full variable domain, with the rest looked up from reference TRBV19 and TRBJ2-2, is DGGITQSPKYLFRKEGQNVTLSCEQNLNHDAMYWYRQDPGQGLRLIYYSQIVNDFQKGDIAEGYSVSREKKESFPLTVTSAQKNPTAFYLCVEQGGTGELFFGEGSRLTVL.

The chain recombines TRBV10-1 with TRBJ2-3, with D possibly TRBD1 on 6 matching bases. CDR1 WNHNN and CDR2 SYGVQD come from the germline V gene (reference sequence). The CDR3 loop spans 14 amino acids. Trimming took 3 bases from V and 7 from J, leaving 14 bases between them. CDR3 protein: CASSDPQGTHTQYF. The CDR3 DNA sequence: TGCGCCAGCAGTGACCCACAGGGAACACATACGCAGTATTTT.

J is TRBJ2-1 and V is TRBV10-3, with a weak D call TRBD2 (6 bases). The CDR3 is 15 amino acids. V lost 7 bases and J lost 7, with 20 bases in between. Looked up from germline, CDR1 is ENHRY and CDR2 is SYGVKD. CDR3 in amino acids: CAITGGSPGGNEQFF. The CDR3 region has the DNA TGTGCCATCACTGGGGGGTCCCCTGGAGGGAATGAGCAGTTCTTC.

The chain carries TRBV28 and TRBJ1-1; 8 bases fit TRBD1. CDR1 is MDHEN, CDR2 SYDVKM, per germline. V was pared by 5 bases and J by 3 bases, with 8 bases of the junction left unmatched. This CDR3 comprises 15 residues. The CDR3 spells CASSPVQGVDTEAFF. DNA for the CDR3: TGTGCCAGCAGTCCAGTACAGGGGGTGGACACTGAAGCTTTCTTT.

This clone was recorded a few times. The gene calls are TRBV28 and TRBJ2-3; D is possibly TRBD1 or TRBD2 (7 bases each). Germline V CDR1 and CDR2: MDHEN, SYDVKM. The CDR3 extends over 15 amino acids. V shed 6 bases and J shed 1 base, with 14 bases lying between them. This CDR3 reads CASRGGQGGTDTQYF. In nucleotides, the CDR3 is TGTGCCAGCAGGGGAGGGCAGGGGGGCACAGATACGCAGTATTTT.

The chain links TRBV2 to TRBJ1-6; 9 positions match TRBD1. V shed 4 bases and J 5 bases; nucleotides not matched to a gene: 3. The CDR3 extends over 15 amino acids. CDR1 and CDR2 from the germline V gene are SNHLY and FYNNEI. This CDR3 reads CASSARQGDNSPLHF. As DNA, the CDR3 is TGTGCCAGCAGTGCTAGACAGGGGGATAATTCACCCCTCCACTTT.

This clone is a singleton in its sample. The V and J genes are TRBV7-2 and TRBJ1-3; D gene unclear. There are 15 residues in the CDR3. Germline values: CDR1 SGHTA, CDR2 FQGNSA. V was pared by 7 bases and J by 0 bases, with 13 bases between. The chain's CDR3 is CASNPMTYSGNTIYF. The CDR3 DNA is TGTGCCAGCAACCCGATGACCTACTCTGGAAACACCATATATTTT.

The chain uses TRBV20-1 and TRBJ1-2, with D perhaps TRBD1 (6 bases). V lost 6 bases and J lost 7, with 12 bases in between. Germline CDR1 is DFQATT and CDR2 is SNEGSKA (reference sequence). There are 11 residues in the CDR3. CDR3 sequence (DNA): TGCAGTGCGGGGGCAGGGACTGGCTACACCTTC. Protein product: CSAGAGTGYTF.

The chain couples TRBV18 to TRBJ2-3; D ambiguous. This CDR3 is built from 11 residues. Germline CDR1 reads KGHSH; CDR2 reads LQKENI. Deletions cut 8 bases from V and 2 bases from J, with 5 bases between. In DNA, the CDR3 is TGTGCCAGCCGTTCCACAGATACGCAGTATTTT. Residues: CASRSTDTQYF. Full variable domain (outside the CDR3, taken from reference TRBV18 and TRBJ2-3): NAGVMQNPRHLVRRRGQEARLRCSPMKGHSHVYWYRQLPEEGLKFMVYLQKENIIDESGMPKERFSAEFPKEGPSILRIQQVVRGDSAAYFCASRSTDTQYFGPGTRLTVL.

The chain has TRBV5-6 and TRBJ1-2; D gene uncertain. V was clipped by 1 base and J by 0 bases, with 10 bases between them. The CDR3 covers 15 residues. Germline V gene data show CDR1 as SGHDT and CDR2 as YYEEEE. In DNA, the CDR3 is TGTGCCAGCAGCTTGATAGAGACTCCTAACTATGGCTACACCTTC. It codes for CASSLIETPNYGYTF.

The genes are TRBV27 and TRBJ2-1; TRBD1 is a possible D gene (6 bases). Germline V lookup: CDR1 MNHEY, CDR2 SMNVEV (reference sequence). The CDR3 totals 14 residues. Trimming pared 5 bases from V and 7 bases from J, leaving 15 bases between. The CDR3 spells CASSPTGTRNEQFF. The CDR3, as DNA: TGTGCCAGCAGTCCTACAGGGACGAGGAATGAGCAGTTCTTC.

This sequence joins TRBV27 and TRBJ2-1; no clear D. The germline CDR1 and CDR2 sequences are MNHEY and SMNVEV (reference sequence). Trimming removed 1 base at V and 0 bases at J, with 13 bases between. This CDR3 has 17 amino acids. CDR3 region: CASSLFPPPSSYNEQFF. The CDR3 region has the DNA TGTGCCAGCAGTTTATTTCCCCCCCCGAGCTCCTACAATGAGCAGTTCTTC.

This chain joins TRBV9 and TRBJ1-1; D gene unclear. Trimming took off 3 bases at V and 4 bases at J, with 13 bases between the two ends. Per the germline V gene, CDR1 is SGDLS and CDR2 is YYNGEE. This CDR3 has 14 residues. CDR3 sequence: CASSGRVGSTEAFF. Written as DNA, the CDR3 is TGTGCCAGCAGCGGGAGGGTGGGGAGCACTGAAGCTTTCTTT.

V usage is TRBV4-1 and J usage is TRBJ1-6; TRBD1 agrees at 7 bases. Germline loops: CDR1 MGHRA, CDR2 YSYEKL. J was trimmed by 5 bases and V by 5 bases; bases with no gene match: 9. The CDR3 is made up of 16 amino acids. CDR3: CASSSRPGTDNSPLHF. In DNA, the CDR3 is TGCGCCAGCAGCTCACGACCCGGGACAGATAATTCACCCCTCCACTTT.

V and J are TRBV27 and TRBJ1-2; D remains unclear. Trimming took off 6 bases at V and 6 bases at J, with 14 bases between the two ends. The CDR3 is made up of 13 amino acids. Germline CDR1 and CDR2: MNHEY and SMNVEV (reference sequence). The CDR3 coding sequence is TGTGCCAGCAGCCAAGTTTATTCCGATGGCTACACCTTC. Translated, it gives CASSQVYSDGYTF.

This clone was recorded once. The chain carries TRBV30 and TRBJ2-7, with 14 bases identical to TRBD2. Germline V lookup: CDR1 GTSNPN, CDR2 SVGIG (reference sequence). The CDR3 runs 18 residues. V lost 7 bases, J lost 1 base, and 15 bases stayed unmatched. DNA for the CDR3: TGTGCCTCGGAAGGTGGGACTAGCGGGAGCCTTTCTTCCTACGAGCAGTACTTC. The encoded protein is CASEGGTSGSLSSYEQYF.

V is TRBV6-2 or TRBV6-3 and J is TRBJ2-2, with TRBD2 matching 11 bases. Germline lookup yields CDR1 MNHEY and CDR2 SVGEGT. Trimming at V came to 4 bases and at J to 5 bases, leaving 21 bases not matched to a gene. CDR3 size: 21 residues. DNA for the CDR3: TGTGCCAGCAGTTCCTCACCTGTATTACTAGCGGGAGTGGGAACGACCGGGGAGCTGTTTTTT. Encoded protein: CASSSSPVLLAGVGTTGELFF.